In this sample, the clone carrying this T cell receptor (beta chain) turned up a few times. Its antigen remains unknown. TCRdb reanalysed the 5' RACE reads using MiXCR and keeps one entry per CDR3 protein. The table lists approximately 600,000 distinct CDR3 sequences, about 12% of them singletons. The data belong to a study of T cells after yellow fever vaccination. General study findings and limits: Subsequent booster samples again held most clones from primary vaccination (nearly 98% CD4, just under 90% CD8).

Germline CDR1 SGHKS, CDR2 YYEKEE (reference sequence). With 4 bases removed from V and 4 bases from J, the gap between germline ends came to 14 bases. This CDR3 has 14 amino acids. The chain couples TRBV5-5 to TRBJ1-2, with a weak D call TRBD1 (6 bases). Specimen: PBMCs, collected on the day of the yellow fever booster vaccination. This receptor was obtained from a man aged 25 to 45 who received the YFV17D yellow fever vaccine. The CDR3 DNA reads TGTGCCAGCAGCCGGGACACCCTCATCTATGGCTACACCTTC. Translating gives CASSRDTLIYGYTF.